The subject of this entry is one TCR beta chain. The target antigen is unknown. UMI-labeled 5' RACE TRB cDNA libraries were prepared from the cells. Reanalyzing the 5' RACE reads, TCRdb keeps one entry per CDR3 protein, without DNA. The data show some 130,000 distinct CDR3 sequences, and the top ten clones hold approximately 0.3%. Germline assignment: CDR1 LGHNA and CDR2 YNFKEQ. The CDR3 is 14 amino acids. The record originates from a study of CXCR3-negative and CXCR3-positive naive CD8 T cells. General study results and limits: The study found CXCR3 expression partially decreased after cryopreservation and ran most assays on fresh PBMCs.

At approximately 300,000 cells each, triplicate sorts were carried out for each CD8+ T cell subset. Within the CD8+ T cell compartment, naive cells were CD45RO-CCR7+CD27+CD95-. This sequence was found in a human donor in good health. Some clones in this sample may be carry-over from other donors' samples. This chain connects TRBV4-2 to TRBJ2-7; TCRdb's assignment of TRBD1 cannot be checked, as there is no DNA. The sample comprised naive CXCR3- CD8+ T cells from blood. Subset described: CD45RO-CCR7+CD27+CD95- naive CD8+ T cells lacking CXCR3 (TNR3-). The CDR3 sequence is CASSHSRDPYEQYF.